The 9 T cell receptor beta chains below come from one sample, sequenced in a study of OX40 agonist ivuxolimab in advanced cancers. Profiled with immunoSEQ multiplex PCR; TCRdb holds only in-frame clones, not every one. The data hold about 69,000 clones, with about 84% observed a single time. Sample: CD4+ or CD8+ T cells sorted from blood, taken in a trial of the OX40 agonist ivuxolimab. Receptor source: an adult with an advanced solid tumor such as melanoma, head and neck, liver or kidney cancer.

This chain uses TRBV10-2 with TRBJ2-7, with D perhaps given as TRBD1 or TRBD2 (5 bases each). CDR3 size: 13 residues. Deletions cut 6 bases from V and 3 bases from J, with 12 bases between. Per the germline V gene, CDR1 is WSHSY and CDR2 is SAAADI. CDR3 sequence reads: CASSGTPSYEQYF. The CDR3 DNA follows: TGCGCCAGCAGCGGGACCCCCAGCTACGAGCAGTACTTC.

The V gene is TRBV4-2, the J gene TRBJ1-1, with TRBD1 as a possible D gene (6 bases). The V end was cut by 5 bases, the J end by 6 bases, with 25 bases between. The CDR3 is 17 residues long. Germline V gene lookup returns CDR1 LGHNA and CDR2 YNFKEQ. The DNA of the CDR3 is TGTGCCAGCAGCTTGGATGGGGGGCCTCAGGGGATCGCTGAAGCTTTCTTT. Its protein product is CASSLDGGPQGIAEAFF.

CDR3: CASSLAGDSNQPQHF. The CDR3 DNA reads as TGCGCCAGCAGCTTGGCAGGGGATAGCAATCAGCCCCAGCATTTT. The chain carries TRBV5-1 and TRBJ1-5, with a tentative D call TRBD1 (6 bases). The CDR3 runs 15 residues. Germline V CDR1 and CDR2: SGHRS, YFSETQ. Trimming pared 0 bases from V and 0 bases from J, leaving 7 bases between.

V and J are TRBV11-1 and TRBJ2-1, with D tentatively TRBD1 (6 bases). CDR1 and CDR2 (germline): SGHAT, FQDESV (reference sequence). V shed 4 bases and J shed 4 bases, with 14 bases lying between them. The CDR3 loop spans 15 amino acids. The CDR3 DNA sequence: TGTGCCAGCAGCTCCCGGGACACCTATTACAATGAGCAGTTCTTC. Its protein product is CASSSRDTYYNEQFF.

The CDR3 DNA reads as TGTGCCAGCGGGTATTCACCCCTCCACTTT. Translating it yields CASGYSPLHF. This chain joins TRBV28 and TRBJ1-6; no definite D call. The CDR3 is 10 residues long. Trimming took 8 bases from V and 8 from J, leaving 4 bases between them. Germline CDR1 reads MDHEN; CDR2 reads SYDVKM. The entire variable domain, with the rest obtained from reference TRBV28 and TRBJ1-6, is as follows: DVKVTQSSRYLVKRTGEKVFLECVQDMDHENMFWYRQDPGLGLRLIYFSYDVKMKEKGDIPEGYSVSREKKERFSLILESASTNQTSMYLCASGYSPLHFGNGTRLTVT.

DNA of the CDR3: TGTGCCAGCAGCTTGCAAGAGACCCAGTACTTC. Its protein is CASSLQETQYF. This chain uses TRBV7-2 with TRBJ2-5, with D hard to call. This CDR3 has 11 amino acids. Trimming took off 3 bases at V and 2 bases at J, with 1 base between the two ends. In germline, CDR1 is SGHTA, CDR2 FQGNSA.

This chain connects TRBV28 to TRBJ2-2, with 8 positions matching TRBD1. The germline gives CDR1 MDHEN, CDR2 SYDVKM. With 5 bases clipped from V and 5 bases from J, the junction kept 4 bases outside the gene matches. The CDR3 contains 14 residues. CDR3 sequence: CASSQGAETGELFF. CDR3 DNA sequence: TGTGCCAGCAGTCAGGGGGCAGAAACCGGGGAGCTGTTTTTT.

V gene TRBV19 combines with J gene TRBJ1-6; no definite D call. The CDR3 length is 14 residues. Per the germline V gene, CDR1 is LNHDA and CDR2 is SQIVND (reference sequence). Trimming pared 3 bases from V and 5 bases from J, leaving 8 bases between. The CDR3 protein is CASSIEGDNSPLHF. In DNA, the CDR3 is TGTGCCAGTAGTATTGAAGGAGATAATTCACCCCTCCACTTT.

The V call is TRBV7-2, the J call TRBJ1-2; D might be TRBD1 (5 bases). The V end was cut by 8 bases, the J end by 1 base, with 11 bases between. Germline V gives CDR1 SGHTA, CDR2 FQGNSA. There are 13 residues in the CDR3. Here the CDR3 reads CASSTQGNYGYTF. CDR3 bases: TGTGCCAGCTCCACTCAGGGTAACTATGGCTACACCTTC.